This TCR beta chain is drawn from a study of CD8+ T cells in alopecia areata. The trim removed 2 bases at V and 0 bases at J, leaving 6 bases unmatched. The CDR3 is made up of 17 amino acids. Germline V lookup: CDR1 MGHRA, CDR2 YSYEKL. Investigators isolated RNA and reverse transcribed it into cDNA to act as the sequencing template. Repertoires were generated with immunoSEQ multiplex PCR, while TCRdb's copy carries only in-frame clones and drops some. The table has around 82,000 clones, roughly 47% seen once. Study findings and constraints: Patients showed less clear TCR sequence sharing than mice, possibly partly because of HLA diversity. Clonality in lesional scalp, especially alopecia totalis/universalis, exceeded that of normal scalp.

In this sample, this clone turned up a few times. Its antigen is undetermined. Sampling of alopecia areata patients yielded lesional scalp punch biopsies as well as peripheral blood. CD4+ and CD8+ T cells were sorted from PBMCs. The chain has TRBV4-1 and TRBJ2-4, with 8 bases lining up with TRBD2. This receptor was taken from a human donor with alopecia areata. The sequencing sample was made of NKG2D-high CD8+ T cells sorted from blood. Written as DNA, the CDR3 is TGCGCCAGCAGCCAATTAGCGGGGAGACTAGCCAAAAACATTCAGTACTTC. Protein: CASSQLAGRLAKNIQYF.